The 11 T cell receptor beta chains below were found in one sample sequenced in a study of CD8+ T cells in alopecia areata. It was cDNA, reverse transcribed from extracted RNA, that served as the sequencing template. Clones were read by immunoSEQ multiplex PCR, and TCRdb kept only the in-frame ones, dropping some. The profile shows some 99,000 clones, 60% to 75% of them singletons. Treatment given: oral pan-JAK inhibitor, 5-10 mg twice daily. The input for sequencing was CD8+ T cells sorted from blood, taken at week 4, from a patient treated with tofacitinib. The receptor source for this set is a human donor with alopecia areata.

This chain joins TRBV9 and TRBJ2-3; maybe TRBD2 (6 bases). The germline V gene has CDR1 SGDLS and CDR2 YYNGEE. There are 16 residues in the CDR3. V lost 3 bases and J lost 1, with 15 bases in between. The DNA for the CDR3 is TGTGCCAGCAGCGCCGTAGTAGGGGAGGGCACAGATACGCAGTATTTT. Translated: CASSAVVGEGTDTQYF.

In its sample, this clone was seen once. This sequence joins TRBV9 and TRBJ2-5, with TRBD2 matching 8 bases. Losses at the gene ends were 4 bases for V and 4 bases for J; bases not matched to a gene: 6. Germline CDR1 SGDLS, CDR2 YYNGEE. The CDR3 runs to 14 residues. CDR3 in DNA: TGTGCCAGCAGCACCCGAGCGGGAGTAGAGACCCAGTACTTC. This translates into CASSTRAGVETQYF.

The CDR3, as DNA: TGTGCCAGCACCTTAAGTGGCGGGAGCTCCTACGAGCAGTACTTC. Protein: CASTLSGGSSYEQYF. This chain links TRBV27 with TRBJ2-7; 7 bases fit TRBD2. After removal of 7 bases from V and 0 bases from J, the junction contained 9 bases not matched to a gene. CDR3 length: 15 amino acids. Per germline, CDR1 MNHEY and CDR2 SMNVEV (reference sequence).

There are a few counts of this clone. The rearrangement uses TRBV9 and TRBJ2-1; 9 bases match TRBD2. The CDR3 spans 17 residues. Trimming took 0 bases from V and 6 from J; bases not matched to a gene: 10. Germline CDR1 and CDR2: SGDLS and YYNGEE. The DNA for the CDR3 is TGTGCCAGCAGCGTAGATCTTAGCGGGAGCGCTTTCAATGAGCAGTTCTTC. It translates to CASSVDLSGSAFNEQFF.

This clone was seen a handful of times. V and J are TRBV28 and TRBJ2-7; 7 nucleotides agree with TRBD2. CDR1 MDHEN and CDR2 SYDVKM come from the germline V gene. V was clipped by 5 bases and J by 4 bases; unmatched bases: 8. The CDR3 has 14 amino acids. CDR3 protein: CASSLAGVSYEQYF. The CDR3, as DNA: TGTGCCAGCAGTCTTGCGGGAGTATCTTACGAGCAGTACTTC.

The chain employs TRBV6-5 and TRBJ2-5; 13 bases match TRBD2. CDR1 is MNHEY and CDR2 is SVGAGI in the germline V gene. The CDR3 extends over 16 amino acids. The ends lost 4 bases at V and 3 bases at J; junction bases unmatched: 5. CDR3 in amino acids: CASSSDGLAGEETQYF. For the CDR3, the DNA is TGTGCCAGCAGTTCCGACGGACTAGCGGGGGAAGAGACCCAGTACTTC.

The chain carries TRBV11-2 and TRBJ2-5; D gene ambiguous. The CDR3 runs to 14 residues. V lost 4 bases to trimming and J lost 0 bases, with 9 bases between them. CDR1 SGHAT and CDR2 FQNNGV come from the germline V gene. Here the CDR3 reads CASSSADHQETQYF. As DNA, the CDR3 is TGTGCCAGCAGCTCGGCGGACCACCAAGAGACCCAGTACTTC.

The rearrangement uses TRBV11-2 and TRBJ2-7; TRBD1 agrees at 9 bases. Looked up from germline, CDR1 is SGHAT and CDR2 is FQNNGV. The CDR3 loop spans 15 amino acids. The V gene end was trimmed by 3 bases and the J gene end by 5 bases; junction bases not matched to a gene: 8. The CDR3 loop reads CASSLLGQGDHEQYF. The CDR3 DNA reads as TGTGCCAGCAGCTTGCTGGGACAGGGTGATCACGAGCAGTACTTC.

V is TRBV6-4 and J is TRBJ2-2, with TRBD1 matching over 12 bases. The CDR3 consists of 16 residues. CDR1 and CDR2 from the germline V gene are MRHNA and SNTAGT. V was clipped by 0 bases and J by 7 bases; unmatched bases: 3. In DNA form, the CDR3 reads TGTGCCAGCAGTGACTCCGGGACAGGGGGCATCGGGGAGCTGTTTTTT. Translation gives CASSDSGTGGIGELFF.

This clone was seen only a few times. The rearrangement links TRBV16 to TRBJ2-7, with D perhaps TRBD1 (6 bases). The CDR3 runs to 16 residues. The germline V and J ends were trimmed by 0 bases and 5 bases, with 17 bases remaining between them. CDR1 KGHSY and CDR2 FQNENV come from the germline V gene. This CDR3 is CASSQSQGQGYHEQYF. CDR3 DNA sequence: TGTGCCAGCAGCCAATCTCAGGGCCAGGGGTATCACGAGCAGTACTTC.

This clone has more than one count but fewer than ten. This rearrangement joins TRBV19 to TRBJ2-1; 7 bases are shared with TRBD2. The CDR3 spans 15 residues. The germline CDR1 and CDR2 sequences are LNHDA and SQIVND (reference sequence). V shed 4 bases, J shed 5 bases, and the junction held 8 bases outside the gene matches. CDR3 protein: CASSTSGLGHNEQFF. Written as DNA, the CDR3 is TGTGCCAGTAGTACCTCAGGACTAGGACACAATGAGCAGTTCTTC.